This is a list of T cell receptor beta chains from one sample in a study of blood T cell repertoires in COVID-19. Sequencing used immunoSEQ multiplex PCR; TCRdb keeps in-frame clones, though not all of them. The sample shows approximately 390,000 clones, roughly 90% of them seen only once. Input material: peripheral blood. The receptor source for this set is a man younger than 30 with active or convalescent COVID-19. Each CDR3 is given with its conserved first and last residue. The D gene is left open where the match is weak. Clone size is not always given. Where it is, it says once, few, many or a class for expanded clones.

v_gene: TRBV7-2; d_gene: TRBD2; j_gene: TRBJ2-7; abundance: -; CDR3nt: TGTGCCAGCAGCCCAGCGAGCGGGAGCTACGAGCAGTACTTC; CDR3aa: CASSPASGSYEQYF
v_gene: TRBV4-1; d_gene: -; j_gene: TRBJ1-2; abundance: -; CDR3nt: TGCGCCAGCAGTCCGACAGGACTTCGGGGCTACACCTTC; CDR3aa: CASSPTGLRGYTF
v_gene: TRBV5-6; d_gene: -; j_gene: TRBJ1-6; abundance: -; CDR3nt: TGTGCCAGCAGCCGGCGGGCGACGAACCTTTATAATTCACCCCTCCACTTT; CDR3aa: CASSRRATNLYNSPLHF
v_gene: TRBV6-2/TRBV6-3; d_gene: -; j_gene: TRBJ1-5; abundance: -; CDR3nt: TGTGCCAGCAGTTACCCCGAACTTGGACAGAATAGCAATCAGCCCCAGCATTTT; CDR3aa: CASSYPELGQNSNQPQHF
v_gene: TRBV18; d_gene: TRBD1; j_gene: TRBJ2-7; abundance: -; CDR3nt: TGTGCCAGCTCACCAAAGGGACAGGGGGCAGGCGAGCAGTACTTC; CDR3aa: CASSPKGQGAGEQYF
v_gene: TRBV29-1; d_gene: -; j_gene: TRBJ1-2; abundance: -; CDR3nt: TGCAGCGTTGTCAGTCCTGTTTACACCGGCGGCTATGGCTACACCTTC; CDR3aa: CSVVSPVYTGGYGYTF
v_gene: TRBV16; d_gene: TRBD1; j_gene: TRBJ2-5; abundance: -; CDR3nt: TGTGCCAGCAGCACAGGGGTCGAGACCCAGTACTTC; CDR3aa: CASSTGVETQYF
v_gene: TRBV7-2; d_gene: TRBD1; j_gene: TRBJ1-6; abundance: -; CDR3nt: TGTGCCAGCAGCTTAACAACAGGGGTCACCTATAATTCACCCCTCCACTTT; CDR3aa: CASSLTTGVTYNSPLHF
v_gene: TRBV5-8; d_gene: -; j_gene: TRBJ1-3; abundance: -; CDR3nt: TGTGCCAGCAGCCCGCGAAGCTCTGGAAACACCATATATTTT; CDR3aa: CASSPRSSGNTIYF
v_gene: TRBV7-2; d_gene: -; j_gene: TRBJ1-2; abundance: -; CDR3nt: TGTGCCAGCAGAAAAGGTCCGGGCTATGGCTACACCTTC; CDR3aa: CASRKGPGYGYTF
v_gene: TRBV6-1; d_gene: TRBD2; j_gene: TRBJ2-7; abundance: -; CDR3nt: TGTGCCAGCAGTGAACTAGCGGGAGGGATACGGAACGAGCAGTACTTC; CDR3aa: CASSELAGGIRNEQYF
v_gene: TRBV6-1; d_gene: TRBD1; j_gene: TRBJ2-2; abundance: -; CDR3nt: TGTGCCAGCAGTGAAGCTTGGCAGGGGGCTAAAGGCGGGGAGCTGTTTTTT; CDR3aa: CASSEAWQGAKGGELFF
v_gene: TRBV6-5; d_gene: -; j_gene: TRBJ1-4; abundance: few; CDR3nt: TGTGCCAGCAGTTACTCTCCCTTAACAGGGTTACTGTTTTTT; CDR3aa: CASSYSPLTGLLFF
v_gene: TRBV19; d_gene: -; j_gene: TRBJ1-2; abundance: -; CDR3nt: TGTGCCAGTACCCCGGCGGGGATTAACTATGGCTACACCTTC; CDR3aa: CASTPAGINYGYTF
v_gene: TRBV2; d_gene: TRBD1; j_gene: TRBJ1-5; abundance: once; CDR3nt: TGTGCCAGCAACAGGGGTGGGAATCAGCCCCAGCATTTT; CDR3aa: CASNRGGNQPQHF
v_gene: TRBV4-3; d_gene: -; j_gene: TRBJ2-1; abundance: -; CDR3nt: TGCGCCAGCAGCCAAGATTGGACTCCCAATGAGCAGTTCTTC; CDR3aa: CASSQDWTPNEQFF
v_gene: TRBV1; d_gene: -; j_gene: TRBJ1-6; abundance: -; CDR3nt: TGCACCAGCAGCCCTACGGGACAGACTAATTCACCCCTCCACTTT; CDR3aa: CTSSPTGQTNSPLHF
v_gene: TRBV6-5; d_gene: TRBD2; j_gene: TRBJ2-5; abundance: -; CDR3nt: TGTGCCAGCACCCCCCTCGGGAGGGAGACCCAGTACTTC; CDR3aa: CASTPLGRETQYF
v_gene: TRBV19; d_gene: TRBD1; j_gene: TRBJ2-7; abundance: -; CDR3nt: TGTGCCAGTAGTATAGATCGCCGGGACAGCATCTACGAGCAGTACTTC; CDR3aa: CASSIDRRDSIYEQYF